These T cell receptor beta chains were read from a single sample in a study of Ad26.COV2.S vaccination and SARS-CoV-2 variants. TCRdb's copy holds only in-frame clones and misses some; the assay was immunoSEQ multiplex PCR. The data contain about 680,000 clones, more than 70% of them singletons. This specimen consisted of peripheral blood, obtained in a trial of Ad26.COV2.S vaccine versus placebo. All receptors come from a person between 18 and 65 years old who received the Ad26.COV2.S COVID-19 vaccine or a placebo. CDR3s include the opening cysteine and the closing phenylalanine or tryptophan. The order of the fields is D gene, J gene, V gene, clone size, CDR3 protein, CDR3 DNA. D genes are given only for firm matches. The listing skips clone size in some rows; elsewhere it reads once, few, many or a size class.

NA	TRBJ1-1	TRBV7-3	NA	CASRWTVNTEAFF	TGTGCCAGCAGGTGGACAGTTAACACTGAAGCTTTCTTT
NA	TRBJ2-1	TRBV11-2	NA	CASSYREPSYNEQFF	TGTGCCAGCAGCTACCGAGAGCCTTCCTACAATGAGCAGTTCTTC
NA	TRBJ1-5	TRBV6-6	NA	CASSYSQDQPQHF	TGTGCCAGCAGTTACAGTCAAGATCAGCCCCAGCATTTT
NA	TRBJ1-5	TRBV2	NA	CASSRGQVSNQPQHF	TGTGCCAGCAGTAGAGGACAAGTAAGCAATCAGCCCCAGCATTTT
TRBD1	TRBJ2-1	TRBV10-1	NA	CASSSGTGDNNEQFF	TGCGCCAGCAGCTCCGGGACAGGGGACAACAATGAGCAGTTCTTC
NA	TRBJ2-5	TRBV2	NA	CASSTTQGQETQYF	TGTGCCAGCAGTACGACCCAGGGGCAAGAGACCCAGTACTTC
TRBD2	TRBJ2-5	TRBV18	NA	CASLGGGQETQYF	TGTGCCAGCCTCGGCGGGGGACAAGAGACCCAGTACTTC
NA	TRBJ2-7	TRBV29-1	NA	CSVEGAPTGPYEQYF	TGCAGCGTTGAAGGCGCCCCGACAGGCCCCTACGAGCAGTACTTC
NA	TRBJ1-4	TRBV30	NA	CAWSVDRREKLFF	TGTGCCTGGAGTGTAGACAGGCGGGAAAAACTGTTTTTT
TRBD1	TRBJ2-7	TRBV10-3	NA	CAIESGTGKNYEQYF	TGTGCCATCGAATCCGGGACAGGGAAAAACTACGAGCAGTACTTC
NA	TRBJ2-3	TRBV7-2	NA	CASSSHPRQSTDTQYF	TGTGCCAGCAGCTCTCACCCCCGACAGAGCACAGATACGCAGTATTTT
NA	TRBJ2-1	TRBV30	NA	CAWSGTSHSYNEQFF	TGTGCCTGGAGTGGCACTTCCCACAGCTACAATGAGCAGTTCTTC
NA	TRBJ2-3	TRBV11-3	once	CASSSSLTDTQYF	TGTGCCAGCAGCTCGTCCTTGACAGATACGCAGTATTTT
NA	TRBJ2-1	TRBV2	NA	CAILGAGSSYNEQFF	TGTGCCATCCTAGGGGCCGGGAGCTCCTACAATGAGCAGTTCTTC
NA	TRBJ2-7	TRBV5-1	NA	CASSLGVLYEQYF	TGCGCCAGCAGCTTGGGGGTACTCTACGAGCAGTACTTC
NA	TRBJ1-1	TRBV21-1	NA	CASRGYSFPPNTEAFF	TGTGCCAGCAGGGGCTACAGCTTCCCACCGAACACTGAAGCTTTCTTT
NA	TRBJ2-3	TRBV7-3	NA	CASSLTGGAESDTQYF	TGTGCCAGCAGCTTAACTGGTGGGGCCGAGTCAGATACGCAGTATTTT
NA	TRBJ2-5	TRBV7-2	NA	CASSLGSRETQYF	TGTGCCAGCAGCTTAGGCTCGAGAGAGACCCAGTACTTC
NA	TRBJ1-2	TRBV9	NA	CASSGLGQRGYGYTF	TGTGCCAGCAGCGGACTCGGGCAGAGGGGCTATGGCTACACCTTC
NA	TRBJ2-7	TRBV4-3	NA	CASSQGRGPYEQYF	TGCGCCAGCAGCCAAGGCAGGGGTCCCTACGAGCAGTACTTC
TRBD2	TRBJ2-2	TRBV7-6	NA	CASSVGLAGVNTGELFF	TGTGCCAGCAGCGTCGGACTAGCGGGAGTTAACACCGGGGAGCTGTTTTTT
NA	TRBJ2-5	TRBV6-2/TRBV6-3	once	CASSGSGQETQYF	TGTGCCAGCAGCGGAAGTGGTCAAGAGACCCAGTACTTC